This TCR beta chain was documented in a study of early stage breast cancer tumors (dated by TCRdb to the late 2010s). Looking at the study overall: Of the roughly 15 invasive breast tumors, twelve were found to be estrogen receptor-positive, progesterone receptor-positive and HER2-negative. Of the approximately twelve ER+/PR+/HER2- tumors, eight were classified as invasive ductal carcinomas and four as invasive lobular carcinomas. A read coverage of roughly 10-fold per sample was achieved on average. A total of 2,651,842 templates, representing under 1.1 million unique clonotypes, were detected across all samples.

Each sample was amplified as two independent genomic DNA replicates: roughly 0.5 ug for blood and roughly 1.4 ug for tumor or normal breast. TCRB sequencing of genomic DNA was carried out with the ImmunoSeq Intro kit according to the manufacturer's instructions. For absolute quantification, the roughly 28-cycle multiplex PCR included proprietary primers along with spike-in control sequences. Single-end 150-bp reads were used to sequence an 87-bp fragment spanning the CDR3 and the flanking V and J genes. Each lane of an Illumina MiSeq using version 3.0 chemistry carried seven multiplexed samples, with two replicates per sample. On the study's bioinformatics: The vendor's proprietary pipeline processed the raw data and merged both replicates into a single result for each sample. Productive rearrangements sharing the V-gene family, CDR3 amino acid sequence and J-gene segment were defined as clonotypes. Clonality was calculated as 1 minus the normalized Shannon entropy (Pielou evenness) of TCRB abundances. To estimate T cell density, the total number of templates was divided by the input cell count, which was inferred from how much DNA went in. Recon, run with its default parameters, was used to estimate overall repertoire diversity and clonality. Tumor-enriched clonotypes were defined as having over 0.1% abundance in tumor and at least 32-fold higher abundance than in normal breast. The table comes from immuneACCESS by way of TCRdb, which keeps in-frame sequences with V and J called. Part of the clones is missing from these tables; in studies checked, under half for an unresolved V gene and the rest for unknown reasons. V and J calls and clone size are given by that table; D and trimming were obtained from the DNA. The sample includes over 40,000 clones, with about 77% observed a single time. The top ten clonotypes cover roughly 3% of the sample.

Overall results and qualifications from the work: Analysis by tumor subtype was prevented by the small cohort size. Enriched TCRB sequences shared across patients were found to be mostly commonly generated sequences that were unlikely to play an important role in the tumor microenvironment. Sequencing bulk genomic DNA from unsorted cells could not capture chain pairing or functional markers like CD4, CD8 and FOXP3. Repertoires from blood and normal breast were more alike than repertoires from blood and tumor, and in about 90% of the 16 patients, comparing each tissue with blood separated tumor from normal. Approximately 2.5-fold higher T cell density and higher clonality were observed in tumors than in adjacent normal breast tissue.

From the germline V gene (reference sequence), CDR1 is SGHNT and CDR2 is YYREEE. The CDR3, from cysteine to phenylalanine, totals 13 residues. Only the CDR3 region is kept as DNA, spanning 39 bases read in frame from base 1. The junction shows trimming of 8 bases on V and 1 base on J, plus 12 bases between the germline ends. Of note for this clone: There is no known antigen for this receptor. Base qualities are not provided; no much larger clone lies one nucleotide away.

The study profiled bulk TCR beta-chain repertoires in matched peripheral blood, tumor and adjacent normal breast tissue taken from approximately 15 patients with early-stage breast cancer. Before surgery, roughly 4.5-11 mL of whole blood was collected in EDTA tubes and processed within 2 hours. Ficoll-Paque centrifugation in SepMate-50 tubes was used to isolate peripheral blood mononuclear cells. For storage in liquid nitrogen, PBMCs were cryopreserved as aliquots of about 1.9 to 4 million cells in about 90% FBS with roughly 10% DMSO. Genomic DNA was extracted with the Qiagen AllPrep DNA/RNA Mini kit.

Material for sequencing was blood. This TCR was sampled from a person between 35 and 49 years old with breast cancer. The chain is made from TRBV5-4 and TRBJ1-2; the D gene remains uncertain. The bases are TGTGCCAGTTCCCCGGGTATTAACTATGGCTACACCTTC. Translated, it reads CASSPGINYGYTF. This CDR3, with the reference TRBV5-4 and TRBJ1-2 proteins standing in past its ends, gives the full variable domain ETGVTQSPTHLIKTRGQQVTLRCSSQSGHNTVSWYQQALGQGPQFIFQYYREEENGRGNFPPRFSGLQFPNYSSELNVNALELDDSALYLCASSPGINYGYTFGSGTRLTVV.